These T cell receptor beta chains were read from a single sample in a study of blood T cells in healthy people across ages. MiXCR, applied by TCRdb to the 5' RACE reads, yields one record per CDR3 protein. The sample includes roughly 900,000 distinct CDR3 sequences, 25% to 30% seen only once; the top ten take roughly a sixth. What was sequenced was blood. All receptors derive from a woman older than 75 in good health. The CDR3 runs from the conserved cysteine through the conserved F or W. Each record gives: J gene, CDR3 length, V gene, clone size, D gene, CDR3 protein, CDR3 DNA. D genes are given only for firm matches. A row's size may be missing; if present it is once, few, many or a size class.

>TRBJ2-1|14|TRBV7-8|many|-
CASSPPGAGVEQFF
TGTGCCAGCAGCCCTCCCGGGGCTGGGGTTGAGCAGTTCTTC
>TRBJ2-1|14|TRBV7-2|-|TRBD2
CASSLIAGVNEQFF
TGTGCCAGCAGCTTAATTGCGGGAGTCAATGAGCAGTTCTTC
>TRBJ1-4|13|TRBV4-2|-|-
CASSATRNEKLFF
TGTGCCAGCAGCGCTACTAGAAATGAAAAACTGTTTTTT
>TRBJ1-5|15|TRBV10-1|-|TRBD1
CASSHLGQGHQPQHF
TGCGCCAGCAGTCATCTAGGACAGGGGCATCAGCCCCAGCATTTT
>TRBJ2-3|16|TRBV10-3|-|TRBD1
CAISESRDSSTDTQYF
TGTGCCATCAGTGAGTCGAGGGACAGTAGCACAGATACGCAGTATTTT
>TRBJ2-7|14|TRBV11-2|few|-
CASSLWDQTYEQYF
TGTGCCAGCAGCTTATGGGACCAAACCTACGAGCAGTACTTC
>TRBJ2-1|12|TRBV20-1|-|-
CSASGVGYEQFF
TGCAGTGCTAGCGGGGTGGGCTACGAGCAGTTCTTC
>TRBJ2-3|13|TRBV3-1|many|-
CASSRAGSDTQYF
TGTGCCAGCAGCCGGGCAGGGTCAGATACGCAGTATTTT
>TRBJ2-6|13|TRBV15|-|-
CATSGAGANVLTF
TGTGCCACATCAGGGGCTGGGGCCAACGTCCTGACTTTC
>TRBJ1-4|16|TRBV4-3|-|TRBD1
CASSQALQGGNEKLFF
TGCGCCAGCAGCCAAGCGCTACAGGGGGGTAATGAAAAACTGTTTTTT
>TRBJ2-2|15|TRBV20-1|-|TRBD1
CSARDWDRGTGELFF
TGCAGTGCTAGAGACTGGGACAGAGGAACCGGGGAGCTGTTTTTT
>TRBJ2-3|15|TRBV12-3/TRBV12-4|-|TRBD2
CASSFSSGRADAQYF
TGTGCCAGCAGTTTCAGTAGCGGGCGCGCAGATGCGCAGTATTTT
>TRBJ2-1|15|TRBV7-2|many|TRBD1
CASSPLGQGYNEQFF
TGTGCCAGCAGCCCTCTCGGACAGGGATACAATGAGCAGTTCTTC
>TRBJ2-5|15|TRBV2|many|TRBD1
CASSEGRDRGETQYF
TGTGCCAGCAGTGAAGGACGGGACAGGGGTGAGACCCAGTACTTC
>TRBJ2-1|16|TRBV6-5|many|TRBD2
CASSYSLAGGYNEQFF
TGTGCCAGCAGTTACTCACTAGCGGGGGGATACAATGAGCAGTTCTTC
>TRBJ2-6|17|TRBV27|many|TRBD1
CASSTGQGAGGANVLTF
TGTGCCAGCAGTACGGGACAGGGGGCAGGTGGGGCCAACGTCCTGACTTTC
>TRBJ2-5|12|TRBV20-1|-|-
CSASPSPETQYF
TGCAGTGCTAGTCCCTCTCCAGAGACCCAGTACTTC
>TRBJ1-2|15|TRBV20-1|many|TRBD1
CSAREGAGGYYGYTF
TGCAGTGCTAGAGAAGGGGCAGGGGGCTACTATGGCTACACCTTC
>TRBJ2-7|16|TRBV7-2|many|TRBD2
CASSLGLAGVSYEQYF
TGTGCCAGCAGCTTAGGGCTAGCGGGGGTCTCCTACGAGCAGTACTTC
>TRBJ2-3|14|TRBV20-1|many|-
CSAYSGKSTDTQYF
TGCAGTGCTTATAGCGGAAAAAGCACAGATACGCAGTATTTT
>TRBJ1-2|14|TRBV9|-|-
CASSESGHSDGYTF
TGTGCCAGCAGCGAATCCGGACATTCGGATGGCTACACCTTC
>TRBJ2-7|16|TRBV7-9|many|-
CASSWRGGTGTYEQYF
TGTGCCAGCAGCTGGCGGGGGGGGACAGGGACCTACGAGCAGTACTTC
>TRBJ1-1|14|TRBV27|few|-
CASSLRGFNTEAFF
TGTGCCAGCTCCCTTCGGGGATTTAACACTGAAGCTTTCTTT
>TRBJ1-3|15|TRBV5-1|once|-
CASSPTLLSGNTIYF
TGCGCCAGCAGCCCTACCCTCCTCTCTGGAAACACCATATATTTT
>TRBJ2-7|16|TRBV28|many|TRBD1
CASSSTGGAGAGEQYF
TGTGCCAGCAGTTCAACAGGGGGCGCAGGAGCCGGCGAGCAGTACTTC
>TRBJ1-1|14|TRBV29-1|-|TRBD1
CSVEDRVMNTEAFF
TGCAGCGTTGAGGACAGGGTGATGAACACTGAAGCTTTCTTT
>TRBJ2-3|15|TRBV20-1|many|-
CSARDFRGSTDTQYF
TGCAGTGCTAGAGATTTCCGAGGTAGCACAGATACGCAGTATTTT
>TRBJ1-2|14|TRBV18|once|-
CASSRVHSNYGYTF
TGTGCCAGCTCACGGGTTCATTCTAACTATGGCTACACCTTC
>TRBJ2-1|20|TRBV7-2|many|TRBD1
CASSLRAGDRGHFDYNEQFF
TGTGCCAGCAGCTTAAGGGCAGGAGACAGGGGGCATTTTGACTACAATGAGCAGTTCTTC
>TRBJ2-3|17|TRBV7-2|few|TRBD2
CANSLFSTASGTDTQYF
TGTGCCAACAGCTTATTTTCTACGGCTAGCGGGACAGATACGCAGTATTTT
>TRBJ2-3|16|TRBV6-5|many|TRBD2
CASTRTSGVSTDTQYF
TGTGCCAGCACCCGGACTAGCGGGGTTAGCACAGATACGCAGTATTTT
>TRBJ2-3|17|TRBV5-1|many|TRBD1
CASSIPGQGAYTDTQYF
TGCGCCAGCAGCATACCGGGACAGGGGGCTTACACAGATACGCAGTATTTT
>TRBJ2-4|16|TRBV12-3/TRBV12-4|-|TRBD1
CASRTGTGGAGNIQYF
TGTGCCAGCAGAACCGGGACAGGGGGCGCAGGAAACATTCAGTACTTC
>TRBJ2-2|16|TRBV7-2|-|TRBD1
CASSLIGTGGAGELFF
TGTGCCAGCAGCTTAATCGGGACAGGGGGCGCCGGGGAGCTGTTTTTT
>TRBJ1-1|14|TRBV5-5|-|-
CASSLVVGDTEAFF
TGTGCCAGCAGCTTGGTTGTGGGGGACACTGAAGCTTTCTTT
>TRBJ1-5|13|TRBV5-5|many|-
CASSLGHNQPQHF
TGTGCCAGCAGCTTGGGCCATAATCAGCCCCAGCATTTT
>TRBJ1-3|14|TRBV3-1|-|-
CASSQDRRGNTIYF
TGTGCCAGCAGCCAAGATCGGCGCGGAAACACCATATATTTT
>TRBJ2-3|19|TRBV5-1|many|-
CASSLSPGGAGASTDTQYF
TGCGCCAGCAGCTTATCCCCTGGCGGGGCGGGGGCAAGCACAGATACGCAGTATTTT
>TRBJ2-7|14|TRBV6-5|many|-
CASSSPGGPDEQYF
TGTGCCAGCAGTTCCCCCGGGGGTCCGGACGAGCAGTACTTC
>TRBJ1-1|14|TRBV6-2/TRBV6-3|-|-
CASSYPVGNTEAFF
TGTGCCAGCAGTTACCCGGTAGGGAACACTGAAGCTTTCTTT
>TRBJ2-1|16|TRBV25-1|-|-
CASARGHPSSYNEQFF
TGTGCCAGCGCACGGGGACACCCTAGCTCCTACAATGAGCAGTTCTTC
>TRBJ1-1|13|TRBV18|-|TRBD1
CASSQGTALEAFF
TGTGCCAGCTCACAAGGGACAGCCCTAGAAGCTTTCTTT
>TRBJ1-1|13|TRBV7-9|few|-
CASSLNMDTEAFF
TGTGCCAGCAGCTTAAATATGGACACTGAAGCTTTCTTT
>TRBJ2-4|20|TRBV5-1|many|TRBD2
CASSSHPGTSGGAVKNIQYF
TGCGCCAGCAGCTCGCACCCCGGGACTAGCGGGGGGGCCGTCAAAAACATTCAGTACTTC
>TRBJ2-5|15|TRBV12-3/TRBV12-4|-|-
CASSVAGRAQETQYF
TGTGCCAGCAGCGTAGCTGGGAGAGCTCAAGAGACCCAGTACTTC
>TRBJ1-2|15|TRBV7-2|-|-
CASSPAGGVDYGYTF
TGTGCCAGCAGCCCAGCGGGGGGGGTTGACTATGGCTACACCTTC
>TRBJ2-5|11|TRBV10-3|many|-
CAISENGDQYF
TGTGCCATCAGTGAGAACGGGGACCAGTACTTC
>TRBJ2-3|12|TRBV6-6|-|-
CASSTPGKTQYF
TGTGCCAGCAGCACCCCGGGGAAGACGCAGTATTTT
>TRBJ2-7|13|TRBV7-9|-|-
CASSLGTRSEQYF
TGTGCCAGCAGCTTAGGTACAAGATCCGAGCAGTACTTC